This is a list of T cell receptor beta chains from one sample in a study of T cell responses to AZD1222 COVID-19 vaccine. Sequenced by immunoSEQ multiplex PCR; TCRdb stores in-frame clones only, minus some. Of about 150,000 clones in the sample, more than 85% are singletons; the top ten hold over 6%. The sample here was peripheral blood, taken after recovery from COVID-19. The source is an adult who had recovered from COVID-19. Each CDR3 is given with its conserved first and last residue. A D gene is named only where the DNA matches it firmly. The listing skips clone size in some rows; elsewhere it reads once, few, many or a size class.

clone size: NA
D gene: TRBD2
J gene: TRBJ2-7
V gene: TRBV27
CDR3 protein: CASSLGLAGGGGSYEQYF
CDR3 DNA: TGTGCCAGCAGTTTAGGGCTAGCGGGAGGCGGGGGCTCCTACGAGCAGTACTTC

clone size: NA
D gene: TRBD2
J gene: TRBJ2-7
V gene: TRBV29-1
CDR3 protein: CSVPGGAYEQYF
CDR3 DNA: TGCAGCGTTCCTGGGGGGGCCTACGAGCAGTACTTC

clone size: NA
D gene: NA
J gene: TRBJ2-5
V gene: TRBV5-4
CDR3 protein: CASSSKGAGGETQYF
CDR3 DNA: TGTGCCAGCAGCTCTAAGGGGGCAGGGGGGGAGACCCAGTACTTC

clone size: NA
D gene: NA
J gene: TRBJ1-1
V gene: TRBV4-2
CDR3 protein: CASSQDHGARPRNTEAFF
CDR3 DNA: TGTGCCAGCAGCCAAGATCACGGGGCTAGACCCCGGAACACTGAAGCTTTCTTT

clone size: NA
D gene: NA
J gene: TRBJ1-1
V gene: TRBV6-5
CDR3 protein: CASSRRTDRNTEAFF
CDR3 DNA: TGTGCCAGCAGCCGCCGGACAGACCGAAACACTGAAGCTTTCTTT

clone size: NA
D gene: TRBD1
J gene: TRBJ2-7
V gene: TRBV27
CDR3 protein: CASSLPGQGVYEQYF
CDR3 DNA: TGTGCCAGCAGTCTACCGGGACAGGGGGTCTACGAGCAGTACTTC

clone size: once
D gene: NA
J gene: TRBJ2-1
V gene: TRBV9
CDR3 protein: CASSVAGSGAWNEQFF
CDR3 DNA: TGTGCCAGCAGCGTAGCGGGTAGCGGAGCCTGGAATGAGCAGTTCTTC

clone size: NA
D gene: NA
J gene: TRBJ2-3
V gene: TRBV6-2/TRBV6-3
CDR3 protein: CASSYSGLSTDTQYF
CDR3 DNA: TGTGCCAGCAGTTACTCAGGACTCTCAACAGATACGCAGTATTTT

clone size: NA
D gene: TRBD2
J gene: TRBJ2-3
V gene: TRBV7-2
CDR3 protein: CASSFLTSGGTDTQYF
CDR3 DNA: TGTGCCAGCAGCTTTCTGACTAGCGGGGGCACAGATACGCAGTATTTT

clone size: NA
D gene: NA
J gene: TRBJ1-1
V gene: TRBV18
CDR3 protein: CASSPLGSRAFF
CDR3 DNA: TGTGCCAGCTCACCCTTGGGTTCTCGAGCTTTCTTT

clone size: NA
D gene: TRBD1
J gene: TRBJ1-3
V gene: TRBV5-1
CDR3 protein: CASSLVQGAGNTIYF
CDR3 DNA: TGCGCCAGCAGCTTGGTTCAGGGGGCTGGAAACACCATATATTTT

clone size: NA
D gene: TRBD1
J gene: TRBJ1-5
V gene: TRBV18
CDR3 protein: CASSPDRMVGSNQPQHF
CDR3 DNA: TGTGCCAGCTCACCGGACAGGATGGTGGGCAGCAATCAGCCCCAGCATTTT

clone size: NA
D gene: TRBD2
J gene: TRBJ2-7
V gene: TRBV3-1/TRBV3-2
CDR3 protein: CASSQGAGEHEQYF
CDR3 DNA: TGTGCCAGCAGCCAGGGAGCGGGGGAACACGAGCAGTACTTC

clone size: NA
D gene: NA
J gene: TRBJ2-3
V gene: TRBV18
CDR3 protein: CASSPLPSTDTQYF
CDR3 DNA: TGTGCCAGCTCACCCTTGCCTAGCACAGATACGCAGTATTTT

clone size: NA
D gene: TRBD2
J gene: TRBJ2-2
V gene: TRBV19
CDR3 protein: CASSIPGGGNTGELFF
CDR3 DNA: TGTGCCAGTAGTATACCCGGCGGGGGGAACACCGGGGAGCTGTTTTTT

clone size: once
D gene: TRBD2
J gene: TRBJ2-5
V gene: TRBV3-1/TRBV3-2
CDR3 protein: CASSQGYGLAGVKETQYF
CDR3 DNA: TGTGCCAGCAGCCAGGGTTATGGACTAGCGGGGGTAAAAGAGACCCAGTACTTC

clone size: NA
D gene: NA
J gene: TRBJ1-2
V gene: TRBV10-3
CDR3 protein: CAITNREGREGYTF
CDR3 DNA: TGTGCCATCACCAACCGAGAGGGTCGCGAGGGCTACACCTTC

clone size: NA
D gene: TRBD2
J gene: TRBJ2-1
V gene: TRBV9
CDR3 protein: CASSVAGGSQFF
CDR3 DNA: TGTGCCAGCAGCGTAGCGGGAGGGTCCCAGTTCTTC

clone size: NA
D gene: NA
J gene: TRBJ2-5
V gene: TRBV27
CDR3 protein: CASSAQGRETQYF
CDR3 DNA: TGTGCCAGCAGTGCTCAGGGGCGGGAGACCCAGTACTTC

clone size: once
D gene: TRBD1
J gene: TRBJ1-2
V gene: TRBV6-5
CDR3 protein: CASSYSWTGIGYGYTF
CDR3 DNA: TGTGCCAGCAGTTACTCATGGACAGGTATCGGGTATGGCTACACCTTC

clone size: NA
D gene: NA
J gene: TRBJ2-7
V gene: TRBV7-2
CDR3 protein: CASSSAGHTYEQYF
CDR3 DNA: TGTGCCAGCAGCTCCGCGGGACACACCTACGAGCAGTACTTC

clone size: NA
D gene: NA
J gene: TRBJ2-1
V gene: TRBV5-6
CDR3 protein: CASSFGTTRGNEQFF
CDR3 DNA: TGTGCCAGCAGCTTCGGGACGACCCGGGGCAATGAGCAGTTCTTC

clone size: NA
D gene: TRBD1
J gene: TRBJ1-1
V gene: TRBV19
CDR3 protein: CASSIGTGQQAFF
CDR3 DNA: TGTGCCAGTAGTATAGGGACAGGGCAACAAGCTTTCTTT

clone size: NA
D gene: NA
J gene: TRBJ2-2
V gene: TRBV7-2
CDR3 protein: CASSAKNTGELFF
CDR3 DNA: TGTGCCAGCAGCGCCAAAAACACCGGGGAGCTGTTTTTT

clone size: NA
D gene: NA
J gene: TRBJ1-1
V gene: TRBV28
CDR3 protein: CASLPPDRRTEAFF
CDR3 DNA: TGTGCCAGCCTCCCCCCAGACAGGAGGACTGAAGCTTTCTTT

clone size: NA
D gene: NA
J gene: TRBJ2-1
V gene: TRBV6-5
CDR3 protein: CASSYNPDYNEQFF
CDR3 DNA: TGTGCCAGCAGTTACAACCCGGACTACAATGAGCAGTTCTTC